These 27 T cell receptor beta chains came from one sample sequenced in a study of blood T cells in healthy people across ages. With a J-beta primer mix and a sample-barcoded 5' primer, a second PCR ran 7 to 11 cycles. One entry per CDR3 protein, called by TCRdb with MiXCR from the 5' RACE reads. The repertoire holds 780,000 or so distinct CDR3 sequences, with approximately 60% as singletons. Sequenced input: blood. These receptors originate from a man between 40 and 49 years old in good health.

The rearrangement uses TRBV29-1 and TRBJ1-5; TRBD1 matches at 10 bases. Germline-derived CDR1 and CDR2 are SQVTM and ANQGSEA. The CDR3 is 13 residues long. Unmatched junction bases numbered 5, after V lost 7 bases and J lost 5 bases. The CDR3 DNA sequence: TGCAGCGCAGGGACAGGGGCCCATCAGCCCCAGCATTTT. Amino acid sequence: CSAGTGAHQPQHF.

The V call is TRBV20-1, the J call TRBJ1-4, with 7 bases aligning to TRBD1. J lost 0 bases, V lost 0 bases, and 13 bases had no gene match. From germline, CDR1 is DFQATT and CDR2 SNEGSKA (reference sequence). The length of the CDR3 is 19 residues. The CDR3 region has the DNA TGCAGTGCTAGAGATCTCAAGGGGGCCGTTTTTGCAACTAATGAAAAACTGTTTTTT. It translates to CSARDLKGAVFATNEKLFF.

Here the CDR3 DNA reads TGTGCCAGCTCACCCCTATCAGCTCGGGGCGCGGAGAATTCACCCCTCCACTTT. Encoded protein: CASSPLSARGAENSPLHF. This chain links TRBV18 with TRBJ1-6; D may be TRBD1 (5 bases). CDR3 length: 18 amino acids. Trimming took off 3 bases at V and 7 bases at J, with 22 bases between the two ends. Germline CDR1 is KGHSH and CDR2 is LQKENI.

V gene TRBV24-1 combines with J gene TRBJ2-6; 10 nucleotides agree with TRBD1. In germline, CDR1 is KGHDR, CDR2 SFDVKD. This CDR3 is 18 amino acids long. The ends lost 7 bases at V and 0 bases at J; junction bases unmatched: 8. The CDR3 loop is CATSSGTGAPSGANVLTF. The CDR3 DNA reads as TGTGCCACCAGCTCCGGGACAGGGGCACCCTCTGGGGCCAACGTCCTGACTTTC.

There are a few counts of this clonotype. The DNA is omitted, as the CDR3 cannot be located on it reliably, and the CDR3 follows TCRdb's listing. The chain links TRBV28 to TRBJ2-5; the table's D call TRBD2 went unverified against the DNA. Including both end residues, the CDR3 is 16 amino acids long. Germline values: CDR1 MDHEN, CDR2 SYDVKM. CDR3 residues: CASSSSNRAHQETQYF.

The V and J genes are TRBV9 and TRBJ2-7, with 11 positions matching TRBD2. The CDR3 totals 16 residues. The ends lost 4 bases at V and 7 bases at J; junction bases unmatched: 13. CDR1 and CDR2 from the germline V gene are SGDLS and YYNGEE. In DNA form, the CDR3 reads TGTGCCAGCAGCTCTAATAGCGGGAGGGCCCCCTCAGAGCAGTACTTC. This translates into CASSSNSGRAPSEQYF. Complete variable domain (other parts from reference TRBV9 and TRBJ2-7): DSGVTQTPKHLITATGQRVTLRCSPRSGDLSVYWYQQSLDQGLQFLIQYYNGEERAKGNILERFSAQQFPDLHSELNLSSLELGDSALYFCASSSNSGRAPSEQYFGPGTRLTVT.

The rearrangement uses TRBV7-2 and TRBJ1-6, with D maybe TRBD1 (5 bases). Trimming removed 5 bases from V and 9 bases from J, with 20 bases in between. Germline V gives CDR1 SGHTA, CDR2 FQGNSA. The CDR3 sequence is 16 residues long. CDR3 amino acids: CASSPLLGGAFSPLHF. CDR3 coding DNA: TGTGCCAGCAGCCCACTCTTGGGAGGGGCCTTTTCACCCCTCCACTTT.

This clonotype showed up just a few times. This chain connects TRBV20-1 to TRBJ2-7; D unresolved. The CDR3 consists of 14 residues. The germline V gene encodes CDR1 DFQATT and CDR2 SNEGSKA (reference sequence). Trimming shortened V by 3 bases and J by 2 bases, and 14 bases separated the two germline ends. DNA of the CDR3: TGCAGTGCTAGTTCCGGCCGGGCCGCCTACGAGCAGTACTTC. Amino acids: CSASSGRAAYEQYF.

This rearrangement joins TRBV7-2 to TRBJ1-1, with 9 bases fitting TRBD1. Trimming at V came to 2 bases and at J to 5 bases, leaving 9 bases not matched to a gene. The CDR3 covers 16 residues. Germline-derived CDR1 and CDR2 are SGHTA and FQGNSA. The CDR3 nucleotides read TGTGCCAGCAGCTTATTCCTAGGGACAGGGAGGACTGAAGCTTTCTTT. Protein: CASSLFLGTGRTEAFF.

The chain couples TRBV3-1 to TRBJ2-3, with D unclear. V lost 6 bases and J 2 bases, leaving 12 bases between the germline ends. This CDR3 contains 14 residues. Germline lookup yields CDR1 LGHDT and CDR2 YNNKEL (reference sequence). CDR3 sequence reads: CASRGGLSTDTQYF. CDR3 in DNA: TGTGCCAGCAGGGGCGGTCTGTCCACAGATACGCAGTATTTT.

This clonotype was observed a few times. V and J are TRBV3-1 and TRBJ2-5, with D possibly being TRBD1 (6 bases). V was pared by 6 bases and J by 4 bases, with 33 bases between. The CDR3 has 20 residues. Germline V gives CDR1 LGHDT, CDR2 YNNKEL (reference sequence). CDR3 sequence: CASSDTRRGRGISSRETQYF. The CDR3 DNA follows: TGTGCCAGCAGTGACACACGACGTGGCAGGGGCATTTCGTCACGAGAGACCCAGTACTTC.

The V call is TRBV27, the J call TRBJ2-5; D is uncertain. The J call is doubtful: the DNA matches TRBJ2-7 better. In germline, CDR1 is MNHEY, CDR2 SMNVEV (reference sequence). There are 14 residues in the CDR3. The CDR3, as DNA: TGTGCCAGCAGTTTAGGGGTTCCCGACTACGAGCAGTACTTC. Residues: CASSLGVPDYEQYF.

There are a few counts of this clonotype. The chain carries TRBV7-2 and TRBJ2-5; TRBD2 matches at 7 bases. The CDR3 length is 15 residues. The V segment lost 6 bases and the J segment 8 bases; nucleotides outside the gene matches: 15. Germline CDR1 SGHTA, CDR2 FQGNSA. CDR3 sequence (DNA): TGTGCCAGCAGTTCCGACAGTGGGACTACCCGAACCCAGTACTTC. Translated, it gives CASSSDSGTTRTQYF.

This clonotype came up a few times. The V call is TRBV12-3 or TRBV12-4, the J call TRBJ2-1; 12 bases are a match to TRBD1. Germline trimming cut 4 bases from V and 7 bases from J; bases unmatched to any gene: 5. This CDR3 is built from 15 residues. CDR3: CASSSGTGGLNEQFF. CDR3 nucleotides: TGTGCCAGCAGTTCCGGGACAGGGGGCCTGAATGAGCAGTTCTTC.

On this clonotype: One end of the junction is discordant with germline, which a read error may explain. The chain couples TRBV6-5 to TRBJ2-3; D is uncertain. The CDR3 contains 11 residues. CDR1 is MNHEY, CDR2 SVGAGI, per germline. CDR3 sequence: CASSYEDSQYF. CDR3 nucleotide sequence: TGTGCCAGCAGTTACGAAGATTCGCAGTATTTT.

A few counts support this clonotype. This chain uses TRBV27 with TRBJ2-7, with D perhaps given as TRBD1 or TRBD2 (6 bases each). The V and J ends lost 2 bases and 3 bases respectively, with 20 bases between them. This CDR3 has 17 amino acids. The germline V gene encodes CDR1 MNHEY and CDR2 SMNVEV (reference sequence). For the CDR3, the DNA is TGTGCCAGCAGTTTAAATGGAGGGCAGGGGTTTTTCTACGAGCAGTACTTC. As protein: CASSLNGGQGFFYEQYF.

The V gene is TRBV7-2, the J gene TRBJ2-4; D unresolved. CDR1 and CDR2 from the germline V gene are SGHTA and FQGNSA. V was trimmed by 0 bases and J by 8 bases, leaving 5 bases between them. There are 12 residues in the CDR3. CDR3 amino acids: CASSLAADIQYF. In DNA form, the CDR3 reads TGTGCCAGCAGCTTAGCGGCAGACATTCAGTACTTC. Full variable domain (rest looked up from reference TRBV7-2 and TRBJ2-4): GAGVSQSPSNKVTEKGKDVELRCDPISGHTALYWYRQSLGQGLEFLIYFQGNSAPDKSGLPSDRFSAERTGGSVSTLTIQRTQQEDSAVYLCASSLAADIQYFGAGTRLSVL.

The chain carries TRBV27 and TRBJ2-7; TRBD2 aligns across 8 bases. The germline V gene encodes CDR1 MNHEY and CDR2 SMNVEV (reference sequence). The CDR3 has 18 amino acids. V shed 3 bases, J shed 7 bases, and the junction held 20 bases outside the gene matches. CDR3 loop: CASSFSGGGGRPNNEQYF. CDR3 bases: TGTGCCAGCAGTTTCTCGGGGGGGGGCGGGAGGCCTAACAATGAGCAGTACTTC.

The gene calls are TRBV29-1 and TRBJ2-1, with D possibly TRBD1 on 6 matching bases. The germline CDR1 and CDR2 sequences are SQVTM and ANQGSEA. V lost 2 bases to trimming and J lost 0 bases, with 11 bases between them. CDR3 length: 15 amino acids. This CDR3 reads CSVEQGWSSYNEQFF. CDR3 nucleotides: TGCAGCGTTGAACAGGGGTGGAGCTCCTACAATGAGCAGTTCTTC.

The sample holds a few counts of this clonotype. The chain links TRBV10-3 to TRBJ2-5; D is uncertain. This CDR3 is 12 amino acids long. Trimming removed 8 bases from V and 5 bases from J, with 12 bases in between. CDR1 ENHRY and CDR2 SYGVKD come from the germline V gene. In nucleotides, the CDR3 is TGTGCCATCGGCGAAGGGCGGGAGACCCAGTACTTC. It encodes CAIGEGRETQYF.

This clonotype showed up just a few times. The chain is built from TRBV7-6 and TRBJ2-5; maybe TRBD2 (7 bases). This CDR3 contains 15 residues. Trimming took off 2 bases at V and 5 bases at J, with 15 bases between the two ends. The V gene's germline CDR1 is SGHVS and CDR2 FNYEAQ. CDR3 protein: CASSLLTGGLETQYF. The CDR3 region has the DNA TGTGCCAGCAGCTTACTAACGGGGGGCCTCGAGACCCAGTACTTC.

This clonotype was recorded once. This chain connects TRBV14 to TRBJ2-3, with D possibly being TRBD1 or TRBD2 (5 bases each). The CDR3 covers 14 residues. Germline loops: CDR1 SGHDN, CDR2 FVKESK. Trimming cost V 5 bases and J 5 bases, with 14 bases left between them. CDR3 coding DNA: TGTGCCAGCAGCTCGAGGTTGGGGGTAGATACGCAGTATTTT. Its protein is CASSSRLGVDTQYF.

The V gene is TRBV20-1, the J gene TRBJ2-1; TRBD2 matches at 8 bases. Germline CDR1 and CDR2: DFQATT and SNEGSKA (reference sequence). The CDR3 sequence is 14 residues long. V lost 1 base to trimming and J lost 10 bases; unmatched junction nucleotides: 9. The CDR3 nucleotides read TGCAGTGCTAGAGCCTCCGCGGGGGGCGGGGAGCAGTTCTTC. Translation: CSARASAGGGEQFF.

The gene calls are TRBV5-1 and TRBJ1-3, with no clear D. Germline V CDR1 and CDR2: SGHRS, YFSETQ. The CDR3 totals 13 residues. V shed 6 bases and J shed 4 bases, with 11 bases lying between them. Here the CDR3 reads CASTKTGGNTIYF. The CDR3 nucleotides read TGCGCCAGCACAAAAACCGGAGGAAACACCATATATTTT.

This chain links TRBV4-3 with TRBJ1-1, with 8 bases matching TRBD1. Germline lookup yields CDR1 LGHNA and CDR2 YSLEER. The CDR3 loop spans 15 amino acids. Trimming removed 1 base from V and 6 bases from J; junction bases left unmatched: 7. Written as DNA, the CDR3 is TGCGCCAGCAGCCAAGGTCAACAGGGGGGGGCTGAAGCTTTCTTT. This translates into CASSQGQQGGAEAFF.

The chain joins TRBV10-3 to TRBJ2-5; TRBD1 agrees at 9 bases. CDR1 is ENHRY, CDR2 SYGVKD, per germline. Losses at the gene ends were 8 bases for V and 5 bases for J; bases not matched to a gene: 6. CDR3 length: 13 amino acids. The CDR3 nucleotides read TGTGCCATCGGGGGTGACAGGGGGGAGACCCAGTACTTC. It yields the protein CAIGGDRGETQYF.

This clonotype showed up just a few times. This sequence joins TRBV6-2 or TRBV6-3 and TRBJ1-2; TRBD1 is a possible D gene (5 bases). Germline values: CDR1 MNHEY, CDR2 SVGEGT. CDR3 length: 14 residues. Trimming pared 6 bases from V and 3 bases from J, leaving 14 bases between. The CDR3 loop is CASRPGQTHYGYTF. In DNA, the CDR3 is TGTGCCAGCAGACCGGGGCAAACGCACTATGGCTACACCTTC.